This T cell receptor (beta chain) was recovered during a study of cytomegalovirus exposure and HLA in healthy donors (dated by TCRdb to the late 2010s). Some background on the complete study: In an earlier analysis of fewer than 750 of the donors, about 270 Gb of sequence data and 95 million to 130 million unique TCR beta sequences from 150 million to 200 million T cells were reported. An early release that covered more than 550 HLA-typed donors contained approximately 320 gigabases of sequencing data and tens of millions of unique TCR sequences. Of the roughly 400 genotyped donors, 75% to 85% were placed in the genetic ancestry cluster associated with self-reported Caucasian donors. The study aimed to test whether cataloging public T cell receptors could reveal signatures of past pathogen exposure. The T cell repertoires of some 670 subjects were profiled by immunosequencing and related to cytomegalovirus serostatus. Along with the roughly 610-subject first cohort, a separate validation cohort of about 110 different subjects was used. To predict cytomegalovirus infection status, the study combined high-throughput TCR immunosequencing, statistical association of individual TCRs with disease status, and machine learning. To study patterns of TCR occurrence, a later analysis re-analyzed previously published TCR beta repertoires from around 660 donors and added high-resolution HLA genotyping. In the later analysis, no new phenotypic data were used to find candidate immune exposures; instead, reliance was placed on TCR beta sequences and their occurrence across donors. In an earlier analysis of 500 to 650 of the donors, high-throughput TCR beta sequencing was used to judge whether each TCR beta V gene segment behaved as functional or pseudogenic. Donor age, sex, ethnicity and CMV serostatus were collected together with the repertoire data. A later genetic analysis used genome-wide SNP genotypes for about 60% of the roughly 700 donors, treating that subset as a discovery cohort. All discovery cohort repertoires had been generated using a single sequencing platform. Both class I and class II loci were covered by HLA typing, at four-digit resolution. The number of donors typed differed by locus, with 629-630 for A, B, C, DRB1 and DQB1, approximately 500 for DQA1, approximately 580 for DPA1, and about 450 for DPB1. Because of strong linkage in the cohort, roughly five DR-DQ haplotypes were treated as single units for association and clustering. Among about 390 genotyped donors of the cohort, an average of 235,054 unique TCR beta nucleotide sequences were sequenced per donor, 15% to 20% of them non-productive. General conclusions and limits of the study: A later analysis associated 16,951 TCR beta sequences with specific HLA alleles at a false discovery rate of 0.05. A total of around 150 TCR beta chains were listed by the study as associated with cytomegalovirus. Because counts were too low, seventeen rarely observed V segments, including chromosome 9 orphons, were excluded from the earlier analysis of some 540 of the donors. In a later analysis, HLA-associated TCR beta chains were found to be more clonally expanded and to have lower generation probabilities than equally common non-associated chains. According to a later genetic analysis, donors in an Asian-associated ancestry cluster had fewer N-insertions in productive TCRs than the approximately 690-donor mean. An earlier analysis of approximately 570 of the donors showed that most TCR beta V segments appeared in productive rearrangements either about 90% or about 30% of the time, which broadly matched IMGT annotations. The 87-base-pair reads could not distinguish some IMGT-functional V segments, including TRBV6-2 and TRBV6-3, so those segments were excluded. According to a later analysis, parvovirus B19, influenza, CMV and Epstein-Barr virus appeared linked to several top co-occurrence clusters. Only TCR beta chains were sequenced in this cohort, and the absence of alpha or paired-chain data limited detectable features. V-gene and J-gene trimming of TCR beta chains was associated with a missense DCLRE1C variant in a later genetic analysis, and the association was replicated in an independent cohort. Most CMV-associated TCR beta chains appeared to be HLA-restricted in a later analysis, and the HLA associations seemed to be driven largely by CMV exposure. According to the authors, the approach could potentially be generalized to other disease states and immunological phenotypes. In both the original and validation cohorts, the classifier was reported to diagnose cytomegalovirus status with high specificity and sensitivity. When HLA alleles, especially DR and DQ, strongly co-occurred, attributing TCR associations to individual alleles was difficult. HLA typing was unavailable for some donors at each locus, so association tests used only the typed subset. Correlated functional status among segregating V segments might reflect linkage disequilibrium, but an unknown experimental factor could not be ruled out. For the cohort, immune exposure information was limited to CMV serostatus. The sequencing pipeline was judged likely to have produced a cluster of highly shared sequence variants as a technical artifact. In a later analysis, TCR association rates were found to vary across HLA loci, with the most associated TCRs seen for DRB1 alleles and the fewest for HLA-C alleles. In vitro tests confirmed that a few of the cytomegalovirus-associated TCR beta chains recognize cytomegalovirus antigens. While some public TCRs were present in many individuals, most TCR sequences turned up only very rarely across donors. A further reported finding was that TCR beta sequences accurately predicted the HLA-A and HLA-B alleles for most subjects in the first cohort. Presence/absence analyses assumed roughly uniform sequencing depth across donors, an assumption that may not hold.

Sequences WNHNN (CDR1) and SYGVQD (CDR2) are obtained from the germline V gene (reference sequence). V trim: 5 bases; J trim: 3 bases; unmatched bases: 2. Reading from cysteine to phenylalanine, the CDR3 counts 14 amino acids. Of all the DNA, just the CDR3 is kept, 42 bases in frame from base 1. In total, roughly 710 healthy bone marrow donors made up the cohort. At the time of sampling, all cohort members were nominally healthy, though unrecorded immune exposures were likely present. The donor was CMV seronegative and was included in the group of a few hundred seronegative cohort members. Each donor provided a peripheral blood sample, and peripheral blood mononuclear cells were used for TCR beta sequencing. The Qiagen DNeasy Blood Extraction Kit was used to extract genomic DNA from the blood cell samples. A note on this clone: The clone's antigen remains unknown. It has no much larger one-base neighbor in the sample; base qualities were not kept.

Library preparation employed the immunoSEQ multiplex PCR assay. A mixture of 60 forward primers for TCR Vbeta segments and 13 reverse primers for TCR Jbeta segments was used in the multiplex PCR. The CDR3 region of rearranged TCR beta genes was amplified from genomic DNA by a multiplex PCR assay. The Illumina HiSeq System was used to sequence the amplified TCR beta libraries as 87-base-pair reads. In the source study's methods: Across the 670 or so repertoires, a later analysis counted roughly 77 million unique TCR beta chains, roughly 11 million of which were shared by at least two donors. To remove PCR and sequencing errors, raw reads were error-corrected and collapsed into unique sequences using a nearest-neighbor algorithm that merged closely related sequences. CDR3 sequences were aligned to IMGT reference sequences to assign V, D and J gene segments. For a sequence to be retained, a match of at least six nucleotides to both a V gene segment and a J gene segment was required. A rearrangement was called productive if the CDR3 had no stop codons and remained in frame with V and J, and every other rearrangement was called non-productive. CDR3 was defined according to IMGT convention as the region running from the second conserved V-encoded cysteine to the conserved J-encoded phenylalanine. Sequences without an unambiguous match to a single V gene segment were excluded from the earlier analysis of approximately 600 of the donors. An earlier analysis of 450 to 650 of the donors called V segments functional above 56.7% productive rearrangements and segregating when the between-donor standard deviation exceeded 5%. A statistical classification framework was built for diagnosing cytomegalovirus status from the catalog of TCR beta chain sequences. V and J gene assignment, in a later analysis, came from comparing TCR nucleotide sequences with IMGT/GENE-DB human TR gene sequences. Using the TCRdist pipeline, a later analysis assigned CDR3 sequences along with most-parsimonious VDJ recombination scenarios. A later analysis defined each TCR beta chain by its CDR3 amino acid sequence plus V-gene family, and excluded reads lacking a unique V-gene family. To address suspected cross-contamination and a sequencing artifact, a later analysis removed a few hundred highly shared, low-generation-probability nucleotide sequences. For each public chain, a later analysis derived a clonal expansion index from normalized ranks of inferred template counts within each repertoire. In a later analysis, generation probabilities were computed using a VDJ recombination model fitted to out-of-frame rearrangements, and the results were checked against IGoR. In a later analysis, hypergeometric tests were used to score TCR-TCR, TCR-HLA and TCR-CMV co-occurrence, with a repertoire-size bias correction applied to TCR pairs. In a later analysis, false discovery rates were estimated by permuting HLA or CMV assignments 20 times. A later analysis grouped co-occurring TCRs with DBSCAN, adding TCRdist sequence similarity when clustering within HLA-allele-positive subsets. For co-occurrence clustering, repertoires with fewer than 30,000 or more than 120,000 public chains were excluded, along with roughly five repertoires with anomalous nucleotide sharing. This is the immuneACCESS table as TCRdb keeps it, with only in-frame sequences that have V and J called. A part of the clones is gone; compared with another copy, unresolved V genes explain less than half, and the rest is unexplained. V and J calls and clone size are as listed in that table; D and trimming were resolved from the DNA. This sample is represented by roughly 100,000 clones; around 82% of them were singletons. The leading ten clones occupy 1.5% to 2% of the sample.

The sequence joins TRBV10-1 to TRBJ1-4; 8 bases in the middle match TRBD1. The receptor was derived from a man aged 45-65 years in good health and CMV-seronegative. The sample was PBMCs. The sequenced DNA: TGCGCCAGCAGTCCGGGACAGGCTAATGAAAAACTGTTTTTT. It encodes CASSPGQANEKLFF.